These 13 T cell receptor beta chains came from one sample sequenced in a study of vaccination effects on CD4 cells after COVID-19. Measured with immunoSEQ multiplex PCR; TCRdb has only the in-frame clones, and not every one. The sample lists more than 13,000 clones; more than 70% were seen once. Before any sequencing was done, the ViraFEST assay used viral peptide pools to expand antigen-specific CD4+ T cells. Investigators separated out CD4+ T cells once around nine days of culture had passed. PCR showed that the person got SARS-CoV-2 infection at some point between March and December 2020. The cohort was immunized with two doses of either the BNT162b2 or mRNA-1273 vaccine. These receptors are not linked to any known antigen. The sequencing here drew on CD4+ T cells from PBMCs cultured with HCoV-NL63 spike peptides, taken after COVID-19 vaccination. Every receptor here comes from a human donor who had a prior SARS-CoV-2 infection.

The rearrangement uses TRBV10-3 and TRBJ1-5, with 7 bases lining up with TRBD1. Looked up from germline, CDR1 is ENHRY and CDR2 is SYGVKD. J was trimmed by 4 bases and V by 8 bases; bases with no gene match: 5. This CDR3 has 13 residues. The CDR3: CAIAGQLNQPQHF. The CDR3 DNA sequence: TGTGCCATCGCGGGACAGCTGAATCAGCCCCAGCATTTT.

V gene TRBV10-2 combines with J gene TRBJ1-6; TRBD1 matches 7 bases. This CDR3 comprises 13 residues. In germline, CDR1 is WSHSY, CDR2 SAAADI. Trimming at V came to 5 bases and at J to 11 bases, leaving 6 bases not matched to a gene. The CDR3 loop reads CASSLITGAPLHF. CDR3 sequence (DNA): TGCGCCAGCAGTCTAATTACAGGGGCACCCCTCCACTTT.

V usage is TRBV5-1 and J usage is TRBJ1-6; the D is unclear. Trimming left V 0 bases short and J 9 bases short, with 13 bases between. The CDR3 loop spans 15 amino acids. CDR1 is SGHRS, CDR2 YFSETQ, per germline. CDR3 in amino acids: CASSLEGGQSSPLHF. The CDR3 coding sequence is TGCGCCAGCAGCTTGGAAGGAGGGCAAAGTTCACCCCTCCACTTT.

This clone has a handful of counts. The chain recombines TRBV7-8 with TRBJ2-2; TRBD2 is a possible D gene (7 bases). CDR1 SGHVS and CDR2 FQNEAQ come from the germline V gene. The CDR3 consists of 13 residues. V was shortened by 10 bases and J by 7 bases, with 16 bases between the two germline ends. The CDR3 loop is CATRRGGVGELFF. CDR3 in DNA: TGTGCCACCCGCAGGGGAGGGGTCGGGGAGCTGTTTTTT.

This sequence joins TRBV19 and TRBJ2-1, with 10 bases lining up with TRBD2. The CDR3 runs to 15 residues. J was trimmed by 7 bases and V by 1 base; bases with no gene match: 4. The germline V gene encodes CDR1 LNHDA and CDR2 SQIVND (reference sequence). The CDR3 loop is CASSIAAGGGNEQFF. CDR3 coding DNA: TGTGCCAGTAGTATAGCAGCGGGAGGGGGGAATGAGCAGTTCTTC. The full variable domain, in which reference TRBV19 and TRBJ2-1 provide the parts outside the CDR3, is DGGITQSPKYLFRKEGQNVTLSCEQNLNHDAMYWYRQDPGQGLRLIYYSQIVNDFQKGDIAEGYSVSREKKESFPLTVTSAQKNPTAFYLCASSIAAGGGNEQFFGPGTRLTVL.

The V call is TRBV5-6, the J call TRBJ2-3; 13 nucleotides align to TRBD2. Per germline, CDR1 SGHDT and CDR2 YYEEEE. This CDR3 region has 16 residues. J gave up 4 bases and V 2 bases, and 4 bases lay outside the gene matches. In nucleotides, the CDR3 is TGTGCCAGCAGCTTCGGACTAGCGGGAGTCGCAGATACGCAGTATTTT. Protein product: CASSFGLAGVADTQYF.

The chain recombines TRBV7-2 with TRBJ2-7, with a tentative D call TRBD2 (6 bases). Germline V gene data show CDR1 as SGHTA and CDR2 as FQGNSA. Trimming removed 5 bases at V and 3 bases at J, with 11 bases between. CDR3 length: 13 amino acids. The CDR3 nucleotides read TGTGCCAGCAGCGTGCGGGATAACTACGAGCAGTACTTC. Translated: CASSVRDNYEQYF.

The CDR3 loop reads CASSQGSHYGYTF. CDR3 sequence (DNA): TGTGCCAGCAGCCAAGGGTCGCACTATGGCTACACCTTC. The chain recombines TRBV14 with TRBJ1-2, with unresolved D. The CDR3 sequence is 13 residues long. V gave up 1 base and J gave up 3 bases, with 6 bases separating them. Germline CDR1 SGHDN, CDR2 FVKESK.

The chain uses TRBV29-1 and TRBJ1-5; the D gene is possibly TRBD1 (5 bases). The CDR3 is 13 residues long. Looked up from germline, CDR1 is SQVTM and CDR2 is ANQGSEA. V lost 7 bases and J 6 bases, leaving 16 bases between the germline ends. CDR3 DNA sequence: TGCAGCGGAAGTCAGGGATTGGGTCAGCCCCAGCATTTT. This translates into CSGSQGLGQPQHF.

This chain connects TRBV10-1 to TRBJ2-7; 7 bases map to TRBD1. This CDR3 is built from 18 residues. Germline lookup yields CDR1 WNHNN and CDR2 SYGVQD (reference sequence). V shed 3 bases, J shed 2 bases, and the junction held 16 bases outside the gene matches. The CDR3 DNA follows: TGCGCCAGCAGTGATCTGGGACAGAAAACAGGGGATCCCTACGAGCAGTACTTC. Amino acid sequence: CASSDLGQKTGDPYEQYF.

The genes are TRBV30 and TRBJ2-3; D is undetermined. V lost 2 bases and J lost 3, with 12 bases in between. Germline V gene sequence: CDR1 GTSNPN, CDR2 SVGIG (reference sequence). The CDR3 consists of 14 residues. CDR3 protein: CAWSPKASTDTQYF. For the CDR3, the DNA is TGTGCCTGGAGTCCTAAGGCCTCAACAGATACGCAGTATTTT.

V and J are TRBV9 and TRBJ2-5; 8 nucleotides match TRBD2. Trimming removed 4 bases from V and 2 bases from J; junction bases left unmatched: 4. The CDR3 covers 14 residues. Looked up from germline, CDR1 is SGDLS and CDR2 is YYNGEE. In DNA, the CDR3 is TGTGCCAGCAGCCCCGGACTAGCTCAAGAGACCCAGTACTTC. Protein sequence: CASSPGLAQETQYF.

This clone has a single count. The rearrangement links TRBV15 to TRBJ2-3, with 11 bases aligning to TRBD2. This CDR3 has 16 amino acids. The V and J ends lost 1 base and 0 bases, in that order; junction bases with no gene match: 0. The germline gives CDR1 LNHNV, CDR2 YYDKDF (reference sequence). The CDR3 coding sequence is TGTGCCACCAGCAGAGGACTAGCGGGGAGCACAGATACGCAGTATTTT. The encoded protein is CATSRGLAGSTDTQYF.